These 13 T cell receptor beta chains came from one sample sequenced in a study of metastatic and nonmetastatic thyroid tumors (dated by TCRdb to 2020 to 2022). No patient had received any treatment before thyroid surgery. Preparation of the library involved PCR. TCRdb records Illumina HiSeq 4000 as the sequencer. The public reads were reprocessed in TCRdb via fastp at Q25 and MiXCR, keeping in-frame beta chains. This sample comprises under 50,000 clones, 25% to 30% of them detected only once. Roughly a tenth of the sample comes from the top ten. Sequencing used blood. The receptors were gathered from a male donor with papillary thyroid cancer or a benign thyroid nodule (not recorded which). Some clones in this sample may be carry-over from other donors' samples.

This clone was counted only a few times. The V call is TRBV28, the J call TRBJ2-2, with D maybe TRBD1 (5 bases). The V end lost 9 bases, the J end lost 1 base, and 12 bases lay between the germline ends. The CDR3 runs 14 residues. Germline CDR1 MDHEN, CDR2 SYDVKM. The CDR3 protein is CASRITGNTGELFF. Written as DNA, the CDR3 is TGTGCCAGTAGAATTACAGGGAACACCGGGGAGCTGTTTTTT.

This clone was seen at least ten times. The chain links TRBV13 to TRBJ1-6; weak D call: TRBD1 (5 bases). The germline V and J ends were trimmed by 8 bases and 0 bases, with 5 bases remaining between them. The CDR3 length is 13 residues. The germline CDR1 and CDR2 sequences are PRHDT and FYEKMQ (reference sequence). The CDR3 loop is CASQGSYNSPLHF. In DNA, the CDR3 is TGTGCCAGCCAGGGCTCCTATAATTCACCCCTCCACTTT.

The V gene is TRBV18, the J gene TRBJ1-2, with D possibly matching TRBD1 (6 bases). The CDR3 has 13 amino acids. Germline assignment: CDR1 KGHSH and CDR2 LQKENI. V was cut by 5 bases and J by 6 bases, with 13 bases left in between. DNA for the CDR3: TGTGCCAGCTCAGAACAGGGAAGGCATGGCTACACCTTC. This sequence encodes CASSEQGRHGYTF.

This clone counts as medium-sized. Relative to the germline gene, one junction end is altered; a read error may explain this. V is TRBV6-1 and J is TRBJ2-2; the D is unclear. Germline V CDR1 and CDR2: MNHNS, SASEGT. The CDR3 is 13 amino acids. CDR3 nucleotides: TGTGCCAGCAGATACACAAACAACGGGGAGCTGTTTTTT. This codes for CASRYTNNGELFF.

This sequence joins TRBV3-1 and TRBJ2-3; 14 nucleotides line up with TRBD2. The CDR3 runs to 16 residues. In germline, CDR1 is LGHDT, CDR2 YNNKEL (reference sequence). Unmatched junction bases numbered 4, after V lost 4 bases and J lost 4 bases. Here the CDR3 reads CASSPTSGRAADTQYF. The CDR3 DNA follows: TGTGCCAGCAGCCCGACTAGCGGGAGGGCCGCAGATACGCAGTATTTT.

This clone is termed medium-sized. The V and J genes are TRBV20-1 and TRBJ2-7; weak D call: TRBD1 (6 bases). Trimming removed 4 bases at V and 3 bases at J, with 19 bases between. Germline loops: CDR1 DFQATT, CDR2 SNEGSKA (reference sequence). This CDR3 is built from 15 residues. CDR3 DNA: TGCAGTGCTAACCCGCTAGGGGGTGTCAGCTACGAGCAGTACTTC. Encoded protein: CSANPLGGVSYEQYF.

The genes are TRBV6-1 and TRBJ2-7; TRBD1 is a possible D gene (6 bases). V shed 1 base and J shed 4 bases, with 14 bases lying between them. The germline V gene encodes CDR1 MNHNS and CDR2 SASEGT. The CDR3 totals 15 residues. The CDR3 DNA follows: TGTGCCAGCAGTGAAGGGACAGCCACCGGGTACGAGCAGTACTTC. It translates to CASSEGTATGYEQYF.

This clone occurred many times. J is TRBJ2-3 and V is TRBV24-1; the D gene could be TRBD1 or TRBD2 (6 bases each). V lost 1 base and J lost 3, with 16 bases in between. CDR3 length: 17 residues. The germline V gene has CDR1 KGHDR and CDR2 SFDVKD. CDR3 sequence reads: CATSDFRGHPLTDTQYF. CDR3 nucleotides: TGTGCCACCAGTGATTTTCGGGGGCACCCCTTGACAGATACGCAGTATTTT.

Ten or more counts support this clone. V and J are TRBV7-8 and TRBJ1-1, with a possible D match to TRBD1 (5 bases). CDR1 and CDR2 from the germline V gene are SGHVS and FQNEAQ. The CDR3 sequence is 16 residues long. Trimming stripped 4 bases from V and 1 base from J, with 16 bases between. CDR3 bases: TGTGCCAGCAGCTCCCCGAGGGGCAGGGCGAACACTGAAGCTTTCTTT. Its translation: CASSSPRGRANTEAFF.

This clone was recorded a few times. The genes are TRBV6-1 and TRBJ2-7; D uncertain. V was trimmed by 1 base and J by 3 bases, leaving 7 bases between them. In germline, CDR1 is MNHNS, CDR2 SASEGT. The CDR3 contains 13 residues. The CDR3 loop is CASSEGTLYEQYV. CDR3 in DNA: TGTGCCAGCAGTGAAGGAACCCTCTACGAGCAGTACGTC.

CDR3 protein: CASKMVSSGYTF. In DNA, the CDR3 is TGTGCCAGCAAAATGGTTTCCTCTGGCTACACCTTC. The rearrangement links TRBV2 to TRBJ1-2; D is undetermined. Trimming cost V 7 bases and J 7 bases, with 13 bases left between them. From germline, CDR1 is SNHLY and CDR2 FYNNEI. The CDR3 has 12 residues.

This clone was detected a few times. The chain couples TRBV12-3 or TRBV12-4 to TRBJ2-7; TRBD1 might be the D (6 bases). Trimming removed 1 base at V and 5 bases at J, with 12 bases between. CDR3 length: 14 residues. DNA for the CDR3: TGTGCCAGCAGTTTAGTACAGGGCAAGAACGAGCAGTACTTC. Translating gives CASSLVQGKNEQYF.

This clone came up many times. The chain joins TRBV28 to TRBJ2-4; D may correspond to TRBD1 or TRBD2 (5 bases each). Germline V CDR1 and CDR2: MDHEN, SYDVKM. The CDR3 sequence is 15 residues long. V lost 4 bases to trimming and J lost 0 bases, with 10 bases between them. The chain's CDR3 is CASSYYGGAKNIQYF. The CDR3 region has the DNA TGTGCCAGCAGTTACTATGGGGGAGCCAAAAACATTCAGTACTTC.